This entry features one T cell receptor (beta chain) sequence. The data were taken from a study of blood T cell repertoires in COVID-19. The overall study: COVID-19 samples, acute and convalescent, were from the United States, Italy and Spain. T cells, B-cell-depleted T cells, or PBMCs provided the cDNA or gDNA that served as material.

Germline CDR1 reads LNHDA; CDR2 reads SQIVND (reference sequence). The germline V and J ends were trimmed by 8 bases and 0 bases, with 10 bases remaining between them. The CDR3 is 14 amino acids. Authors' processing steps: It was from reference gene primer amplification that nucleated cell counts were estimated. Clones were sequenced by immunoSEQ multiplex PCR, and TCRdb holds only the in-frame ones, with some missing. V and J calls and clone size are those listed in that table; D and trimming were worked out from the DNA. The table has about 75,000 clones, less than 85% seen once. The sequenced material came from peripheral blood. The chain links TRBV19 to TRBJ2-2; D is undetermined. The TCR was taken from a woman of 80 years or more with active or convalescent COVID-19. This CDR3 reads CASARRANTGELFF. In nucleotides, the CDR3 is TGTGCCAGTGCCCGACGGGCGAACACCGGGGAGCTGTTTTTT.